Listed below are T cell receptor beta chains from one sample, sequenced in a study of T cell repertoires in cytomegalovirus infection. TCRdb reprocessed the reads with MiXCR, giving one entry per CDR3 protein. The data contain more than 650,000 distinct CDR3 sequences, 35% of them seen just once; the ten biggest clones take up about 2.8%. Material: PBMCs. All receptors derive from a human donor in good health (CMV status not recorded). Some clones in this sample may be carry-over from other donors' samples. The CDR3 runs from the conserved cysteine through the conserved F or W. D genes are given only for firm matches. The size field is filled for only some rows; it gives once, few, many or a size class.

NA	TRBV5-1	TRBJ1-1	NA	CASSLPTTANTEAFF	TGCGCCAGCAGCCTTCCCACGACAGCGAACACTGAAGCTTTCTTT
NA	TRBV20-1	TRBJ2-7	NA	CSARRAGTFYEQYF	TGCAGTGCTAGGCGGGCCGGGACCTTCTACGAGCAGTACTTC
TRBD1	TRBV7-6	TRBJ1-2	NA	CASSLPQGVYTF	TGTGCCAGCAGCCTACCGCAGGGGGTCTACACCTTC
TRBD2	TRBV28	TRBJ2-3	few	CASRHQRGHTDTQYF	TGTGCCAGCAGACACCAGCGGGGGCACACAGATACGCAGTATTTT
NA	TRBV27	TRBJ2-2	NA	CASSPGLGTLWELFF	TGTGCCAGCAGCCCAGGGTTGGGGACATTATGGGAGCTGTTTTTT
NA	TRBV19	TRBJ1-5	few	CASSTDRDINQPQHF	TGTGCCAGTAGTACGGACCGAGACATCAATCAGCCCCAGCATTTT
NA	TRBV6-8	TRBJ1-1	few	CASNLRTGRGTEAFF	TGTGCCAGCAACTTACGGACGGGGCGCGGGACTGAAGCTTTCTTT
NA	TRBV7-2	TRBJ2-7	many	CASSLAGGASSYEQYF	TGTGCCAGCAGCTTAGCGGGTGGTGCTAGCTCCTACGAGCAGTACTTC
TRBD2	TRBV6-1	TRBJ2-7	few	CASSEVMSSGYEQYF	TGTGCCAGCAGTGAAGTAATGTCTAGCGGCTACGAGCAGTACTTC
NA	TRBV12-3/TRBV12-4	TRBJ1-6	few	CASISGTADSPLHF	TGTGCCAGCATCTCCGGGACGGCTGATTCACCCCTCCACTTT
NA	TRBV20-1	TRBJ2-7	few	CSASSWAEKYF	TGCAGTGCTAGTTCTTGGGCAGAAAAGTACTTC
NA	TRBV4-1	TRBJ2-3	many	CASSQDTDTQYF	TGTGCCAGCAGCCAGGACACAGATACGCAGTATTTT
TRBD1	TRBV5-5	TRBJ1-2	few	CASRPGQGLMLGYTF	TGTGCCAGCAGACCGGGACAGGGGCTAATGCTTGGCTACACCTTC
NA	TRBV7-2	TRBJ1-5	many	CASRVGGQPQHF	TGTGCCAGCAGGGTAGGGGGACAGCCCCAGCATTTT
NA	TRBV6-5	TRBJ2-7	few	CASSTRGGRYPIYEQYF	TGTGCCAGCAGCACGAGGGGGGGGCGCTACCCAATTTACGAGCAGTACTTC
NA	TRBV19	TRBJ1-1	few	CASSSITAFF	TGTGCCAGTAGCTCTATCACGGCTTTCTTT
TRBD1	TRBV12-3/TRBV12-4	TRBJ2-7	few	CASSPRDRDYEQYF	TGTGCCAGCAGCCCCCGGGACAGGGACTACGAGCAGTACTTC
TRBD2	TRBV11-3	TRBJ2-1	few	CASSRTRTSGEHNEQFF	TGTGCCAGCAGTCGTACCAGGACTAGCGGGGAGCACAATGAGCAGTTCTTC
NA	TRBV28	TRBJ1-5	NA	CASSSQQGIEGNQPQHF	TGTGCCAGCAGTTCGCAGCAGGGTATCGAAGGCAATCAGCCCCAGCATTTT
NA	TRBV4-1	TRBJ1-1	NA	CASSQDSNGREAFF	TGTGCCAGCAGCCAAGATTCTAATGGCAGGGAAGCTTTCTTT
TRBD1	TRBV9	TRBJ1-2	NA	CASSPGTGIDGYTF	TGTGCCAGCAGTCCCGGGACAGGGATCGATGGCTACACCTTC
NA	TRBV6-6	TRBJ2-1	few	CASSEETLAIYNEQFF	TGTGCCAGCAGTGAGGAGACACTCGCTATCTACAATGAGCAGTTCTTC
NA	TRBV28	TRBJ1-6	NA	CASSITRGNSPLHF	TGTGCCAGCTCCATCACGAGGGGGAATTCACCCCTCCACTTT
NA	TRBV7-2	TRBJ1-6	NA	CASSPREGRSPLHF	TGTGCCAGCAGCCCCCGAGAGGGCCGGTCACCCCTCCACTTT
TRBD1	TRBV6-1	TRBJ2-5	few	CASSRQGLEETQYF	TGTGCCAGCAGTCGACAGGGATTGGAAGAGACCCAGTACTTC
NA	TRBV12-3/TRBV12-4	TRBJ1-5	NA	CASSLEGSPNQPQHF	TGTGCCAGCAGTTTAGAGGGCAGCCCCAATCAGCCCCAGCATTTT
TRBD2	TRBV10-2	TRBJ2-5	NA	CASSETRLAGNQLGETQYF	TGCGCCAGCAGTGAGACACGACTAGCGGGGAACCAACTCGGAGAGACCCAGTACTTC
TRBD1	TRBV7-3	TRBJ1-1	NA	CASSLKQGASEAFF	TGTGCCAGCAGCTTAAAACAGGGGGCCTCTGAAGCTTTCTTT
NA	TRBV7-9	TRBJ1-2	NA	CASSPPGRATNYGYTF	TGTGCCAGCAGCCCCCCCGGCCGGGCCACTAACTATGGCTACACCTTC
NA	TRBV7-6	TRBJ2-2	few	CASSSFSGELFF	TGTGCCAGCAGCTCCTTTAGCGGGGAGCTGTTTTTT
NA	TRBV12-3/TRBV12-4	TRBJ1-5	many	CASSWDWGNQPQHF	TGTGCCAGCAGTTGGGACTGGGGAAATCAGCCCCAGCATTTT
TRBD1	TRBV28	TRBJ1-6	NA	CASRITNRGSSYNSPLHF	TGTGCCAGCCGGATTACAAACAGGGGCAGCTCCTATAATTCACCCCTCCACTTT
NA	TRBV7-2	TRBJ2-3	many	CASSLVGSKTDTQYF	TGTGCCAGCAGCTTAGTGGGTAGCAAGACAGATACGCAGTATTTT